This T cell receptor (beta chain) stems from a study of blood T cell repertoires in COVID-19. Study details: Both acute and convalescent COVID-19 samples were obtained from the United States, Italy and Spain. T cells, B-cell-depleted T cells, or PBMCs supplied cDNA or gDNA.

The authors' processing: Using reference gene primer amplification, nucleated cell counts were estimated. Libraries were prepared by immunoSEQ multiplex PCR; TCRdb keeps only in-frame clonotypes and omits some of them. The V and J calls and clone size are taken from that table; D and trimming were inferred from the DNA. The repertoire holds about 83,000 clones, with roughly 80% as singletons. The CDR3 is 15 residues long. Germline CDR1 reads MNHEY; CDR2 reads SVGAGI. V trimming: 4 bases; J trimming: 4 bases; junction bases outside the gene matches: 9. The chain is built from TRBV6-5 and TRBJ1-2; 7 bases align to TRBD1. This receptor was obtained from a woman aged 80 or over with acute or convalescent COVID-19. The specimen sequenced was peripheral blood. The CDR3 is CASSSPGQMFYGYTF. The CDR3 region has the DNA TGTGCCAGCAGTTCTCCGGGACAGATGTTCTATGGCTACACCTTC.